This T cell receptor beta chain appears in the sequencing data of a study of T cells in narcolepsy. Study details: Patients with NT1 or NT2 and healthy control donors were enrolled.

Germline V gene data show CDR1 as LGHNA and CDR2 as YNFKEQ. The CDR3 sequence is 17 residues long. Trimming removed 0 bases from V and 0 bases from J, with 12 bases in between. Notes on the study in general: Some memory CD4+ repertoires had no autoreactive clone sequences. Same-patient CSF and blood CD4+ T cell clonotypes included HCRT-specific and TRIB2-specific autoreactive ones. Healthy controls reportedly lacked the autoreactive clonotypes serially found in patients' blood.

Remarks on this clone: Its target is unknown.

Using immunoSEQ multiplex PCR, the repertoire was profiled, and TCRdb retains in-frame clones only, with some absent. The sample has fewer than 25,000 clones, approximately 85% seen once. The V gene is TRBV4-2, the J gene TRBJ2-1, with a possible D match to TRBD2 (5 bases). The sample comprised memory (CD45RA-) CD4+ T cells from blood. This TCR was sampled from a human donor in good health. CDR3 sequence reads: CASSQDFSGSSYNEQFF. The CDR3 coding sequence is TGTGCCAGCAGCCAAGATTTTTCGGGAAGCTCCTACAATGAGCAGTTCTTC.